This TCR beta chain was sequenced during a study of shared clonotypes between healthy human individuals. Using immunoSEQ multiplex PCR, the repertoire was profiled, and TCRdb retains in-frame clones only, with some absent. This sample yields 800,000 or so clones, of which 90% to 97% are seen a single time; about 0.25% belongs to the top ten. CD45RO-negative cells were positively selected for CCR7, leaving out terminally differentiated effector memory CD45RA+ cells. Donors were healthy HIV-negative adults without recently reported acute infections or vaccinations. The CDR3 length is 12 residues. Germline-derived CDR1 and CDR2 are GTSNPN and SVGIG (reference sequence). Trimming cost V 8 bases and J 2 bases; bases outside gene matches: 1. Points from the study as a whole: There were few donors, and this limited the genetic and exposure-history diversity represented.

About this clone: Antigen unknown.

This clonotype was sampled from a man aged 25 to 40 in good health. What was sequenced was naive CD8+ T cells sorted from blood. This chain uses TRBV30 with TRBJ2-5; 11 nucleotides agree with TRBD1. In DNA, the CDR3 is TGTGCCGGGGACAGGGGGCAAGAGACCCAGTACTTC. Translated: CAGDRGQETQYF.